This T cell receptor delta chain is drawn from a study of Vδ1+ human thymocytes. The study, taken as a whole, reports: The authors advised highly purified populations and single-cell validation. In the thymus, TRG and TRD repertoires looked highly polyclonal with Gaussian CDR3 lengths.

This clone has more than one count but fewer than ten. Its antigen is currently unknown. The template was reverse-transcribed extracted RNA. Pooled V-gene forward primers with one constant-region reverse primer generated the CDR3 amplicons by multiplex PCR. TCRdb re-analyzed the multiplex PCR reads via CATT. The sample gives roughly 55,000 delta-chain clones, 15% of which show up once; 0.5% is in the top ten. The length of the CDR3 is 19 residues. Germline CDR1 TSWWSYY, CDR2 QGS. V lost 2 bases and J 0 bases, leaving 22 bases between the germline ends. Purity of the sorted Vdelta1+ thymocytes ranged from 98% to 99.6%.

This sequence joins TRDV1 and TRDJ1; D tentatively reads TRDD2 or TRDD3 (7 bases each). Sequencing was performed on Vdelta1+ gamma-delta thymocytes from the thymus. Described subset: FACS-sorted CD3+ TCRalphabeta- TCRVdelta1+ TCRVdelta2- thymocytes. This receptor was identified in a boy less than two years old who had congenital heart surgery. The CDR3 here is CALGESVSYWGKYTDKLIF. The CDR3 DNA is TGTGCTCTTGGGGAAAGTGTTTCCTACTGGGGAAAGTACACCGATAAACTCATCTTT.